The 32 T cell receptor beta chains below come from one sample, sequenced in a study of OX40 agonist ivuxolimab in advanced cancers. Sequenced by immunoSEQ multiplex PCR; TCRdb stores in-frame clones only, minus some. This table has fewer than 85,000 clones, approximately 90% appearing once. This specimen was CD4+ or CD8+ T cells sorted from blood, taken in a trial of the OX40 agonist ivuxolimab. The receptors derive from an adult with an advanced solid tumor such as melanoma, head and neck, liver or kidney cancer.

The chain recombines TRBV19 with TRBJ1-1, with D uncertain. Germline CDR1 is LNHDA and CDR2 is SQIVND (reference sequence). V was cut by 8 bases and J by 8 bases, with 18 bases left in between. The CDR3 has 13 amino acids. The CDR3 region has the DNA TGTGCCAGTTCGCCTGGACGCATCCGAGAAGCTTTCTTT. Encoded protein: CASSPGRIREAFF.

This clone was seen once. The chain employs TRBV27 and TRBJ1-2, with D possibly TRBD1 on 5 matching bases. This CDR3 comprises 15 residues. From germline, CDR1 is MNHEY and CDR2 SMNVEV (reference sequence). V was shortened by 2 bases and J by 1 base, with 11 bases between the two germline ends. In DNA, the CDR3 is TGTGCCAGCAGTTTAATATGGGGGAATAACTATGGCTACACCTTC. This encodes CASSLIWGNNYGYTF.

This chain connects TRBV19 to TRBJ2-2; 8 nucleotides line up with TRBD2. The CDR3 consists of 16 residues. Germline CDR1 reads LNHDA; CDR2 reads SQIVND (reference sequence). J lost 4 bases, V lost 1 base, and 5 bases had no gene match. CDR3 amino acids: CASSIAVGRATGELFF. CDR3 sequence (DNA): TGTGCCAGTAGTATAGCGGTCGGGAGGGCCACCGGGGAGCTGTTTTTT.

The CDR3 loop reads CASSWDRVNTEAFF. The CDR3 coding sequence is TGTGCCAGCAGTTGGGACAGGGTGAACACTGAAGCTTTCTTT. This chain uses TRBV28 with TRBJ1-1, with 9 bases identical to TRBD1. Germline CDR1 reads MDHEN; CDR2 reads SYDVKM. Trimming removed 4 bases from V and 0 bases from J; junction bases left unmatched: 0. The CDR3 runs 14 residues.

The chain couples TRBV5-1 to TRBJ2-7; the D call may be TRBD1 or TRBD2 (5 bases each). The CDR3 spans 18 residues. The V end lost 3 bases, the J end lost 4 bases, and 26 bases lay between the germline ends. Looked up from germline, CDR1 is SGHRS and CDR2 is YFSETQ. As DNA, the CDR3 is TGCGCCAGCAGCTCGGGTAAAGACTGGGGACCCACCGGATACGAGCAGTACTTC. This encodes CASSSGKDWGPTGYEQYF.

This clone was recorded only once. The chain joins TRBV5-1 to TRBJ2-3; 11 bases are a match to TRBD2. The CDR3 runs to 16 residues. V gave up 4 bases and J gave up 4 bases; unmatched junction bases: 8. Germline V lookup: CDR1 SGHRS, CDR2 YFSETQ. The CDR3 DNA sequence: TGCGCCAGCAGCCAAAGACTAGCGGGACTACCAGATACGCAGTATTTT. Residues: CASSQRLAGLPDTQYF.

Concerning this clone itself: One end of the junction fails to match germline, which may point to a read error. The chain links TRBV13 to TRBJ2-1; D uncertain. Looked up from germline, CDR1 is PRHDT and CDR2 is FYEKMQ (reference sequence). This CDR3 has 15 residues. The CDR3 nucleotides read TGTGCCAGCACCTTAGGATGGAGCTCCTACAATGAGCAGTTCTTC. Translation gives CASTLGWSSYNEQFF.

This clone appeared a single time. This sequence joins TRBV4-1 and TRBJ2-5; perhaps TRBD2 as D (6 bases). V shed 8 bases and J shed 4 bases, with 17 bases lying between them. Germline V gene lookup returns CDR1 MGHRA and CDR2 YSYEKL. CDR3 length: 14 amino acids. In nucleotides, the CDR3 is TGCGCCAGCGCGGGGTTTTCGGATGGAGAGACCCAGTACTTC. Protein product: CASAGFSDGETQYF.

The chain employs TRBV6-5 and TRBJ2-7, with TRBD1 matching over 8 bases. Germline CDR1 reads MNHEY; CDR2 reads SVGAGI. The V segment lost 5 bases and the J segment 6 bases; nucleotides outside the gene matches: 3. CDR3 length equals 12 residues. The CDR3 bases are TGTGCCAGCAGTAGCGACAGGGGCGAGCAGTACTTC. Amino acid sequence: CASSSDRGEQYF.

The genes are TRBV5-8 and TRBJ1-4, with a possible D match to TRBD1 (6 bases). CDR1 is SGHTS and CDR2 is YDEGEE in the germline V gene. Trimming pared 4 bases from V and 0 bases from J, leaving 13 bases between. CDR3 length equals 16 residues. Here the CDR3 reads CASSPGTLTTNEKLFF. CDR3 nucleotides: TGTGCCAGCAGCCCGGGGACATTAACAACTAATGAAAAACTGTTTTTT.

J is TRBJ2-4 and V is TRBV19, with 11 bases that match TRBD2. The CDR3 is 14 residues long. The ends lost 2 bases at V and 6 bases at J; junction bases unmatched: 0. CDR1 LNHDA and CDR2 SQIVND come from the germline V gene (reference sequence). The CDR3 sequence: CASSITSGGNIQYF. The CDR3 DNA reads TGTGCCAGTAGTATAACTAGCGGGGGAAACATTCAGTACTTC.

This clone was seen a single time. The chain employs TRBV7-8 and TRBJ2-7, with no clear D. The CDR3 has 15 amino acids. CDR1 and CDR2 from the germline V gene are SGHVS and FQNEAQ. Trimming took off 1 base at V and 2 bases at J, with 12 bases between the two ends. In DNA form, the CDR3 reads TGTGCCAGCAGCTTAGATGGACGGCTTACCTACGAGCAGTACTTC. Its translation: CASSLDGRLTYEQYF.

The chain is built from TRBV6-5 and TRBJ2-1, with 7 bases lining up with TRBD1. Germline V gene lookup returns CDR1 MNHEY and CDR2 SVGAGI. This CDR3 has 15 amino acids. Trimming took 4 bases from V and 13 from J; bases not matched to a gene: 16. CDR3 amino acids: CASSSDQRTGREQFF. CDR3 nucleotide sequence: TGTGCCAGCAGTTCCGACCAAAGGACAGGTCGGGAACAGTTCTTC.

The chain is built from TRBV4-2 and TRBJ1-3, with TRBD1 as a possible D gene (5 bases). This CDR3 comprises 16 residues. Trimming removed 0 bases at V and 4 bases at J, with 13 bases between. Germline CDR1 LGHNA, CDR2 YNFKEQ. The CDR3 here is CASSQDSQGVGNTIYF. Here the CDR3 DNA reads TGTGCCAGCAGCCAAGATAGCCAGGGTGTGGGAAACACCATATATTTT.

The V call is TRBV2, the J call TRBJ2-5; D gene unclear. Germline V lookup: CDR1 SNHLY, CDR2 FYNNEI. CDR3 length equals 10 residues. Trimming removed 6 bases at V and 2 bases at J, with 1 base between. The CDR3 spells CASRQETQYF. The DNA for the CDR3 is TGTGCCAGCAGACAAGAGACCCAGTACTTC.

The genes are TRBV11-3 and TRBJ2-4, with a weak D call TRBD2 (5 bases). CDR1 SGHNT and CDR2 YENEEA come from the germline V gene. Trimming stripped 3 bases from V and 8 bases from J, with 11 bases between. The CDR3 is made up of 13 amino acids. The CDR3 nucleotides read TGTGCCAGCAGCTTGGGAGCCGGGGACATTCAGTACTTC. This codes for CASSLGAGDIQYF.

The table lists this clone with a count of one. CDR3 residues: CASSQGWQETQYF. CDR3 nucleotides: TGTGCCTCAAGCCAGGGCTGGCAAGAGACCCAGTACTTC. V usage is TRBV6-6 and J usage is TRBJ2-5; TRBD1 is a possible D gene (5 bases). Germline V gives CDR1 MNHNY, CDR2 SVGAGI (reference sequence). The germline V and J ends were trimmed by 11 bases and 2 bases, with 15 bases remaining between them. CDR3 length: 13 amino acids.

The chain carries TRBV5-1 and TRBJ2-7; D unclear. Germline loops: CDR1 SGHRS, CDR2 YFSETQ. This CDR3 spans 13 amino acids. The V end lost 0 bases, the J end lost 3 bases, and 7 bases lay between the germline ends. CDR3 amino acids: CASSLVSDYEQYF. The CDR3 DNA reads TGCGCCAGCAGCTTGGTGTCGGACTACGAGCAGTACTTC.

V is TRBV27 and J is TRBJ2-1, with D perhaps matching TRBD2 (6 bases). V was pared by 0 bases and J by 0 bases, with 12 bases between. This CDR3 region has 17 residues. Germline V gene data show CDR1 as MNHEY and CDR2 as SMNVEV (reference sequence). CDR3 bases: TGTGCCAGCAGTTTATCGATTTTCGGGGGCTCCTACAATGAGCAGTTCTTC. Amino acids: CASSLSIFGGSYNEQFF.

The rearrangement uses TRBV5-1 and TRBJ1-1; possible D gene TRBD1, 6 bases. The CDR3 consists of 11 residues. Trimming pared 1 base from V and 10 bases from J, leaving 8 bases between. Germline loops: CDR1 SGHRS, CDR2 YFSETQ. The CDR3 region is CASSLWGAAFF. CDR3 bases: TGCGCCAGCAGCTTGTGGGGGGCAGCTTTCTTT.

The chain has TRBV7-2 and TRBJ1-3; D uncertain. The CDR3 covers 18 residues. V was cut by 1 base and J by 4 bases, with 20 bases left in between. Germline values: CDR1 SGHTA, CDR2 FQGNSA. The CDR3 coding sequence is TGTGCCAGCAGCTTAGACGGGTCCGGGTTTTATTACGGAAACACCATATATTTT. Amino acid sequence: CASSLDGSGFYYGNTIYF.

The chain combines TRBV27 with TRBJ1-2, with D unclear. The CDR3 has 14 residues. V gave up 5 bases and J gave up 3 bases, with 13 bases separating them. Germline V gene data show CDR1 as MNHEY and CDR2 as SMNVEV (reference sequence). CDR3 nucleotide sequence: TGTGCCAGCAGTCTAAAGGGCGCAGACTATGGCTACACCTTC. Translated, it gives CASSLKGADYGYTF.

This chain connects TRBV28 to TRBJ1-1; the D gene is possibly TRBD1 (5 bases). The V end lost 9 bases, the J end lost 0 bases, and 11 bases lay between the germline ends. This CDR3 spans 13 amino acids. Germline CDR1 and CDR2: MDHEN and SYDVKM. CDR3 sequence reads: CASSDTLNTEAFF. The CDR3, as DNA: TGTGCCAGTTCGGACACCCTGAACACTGAAGCTTTCTTT.

This CDR3 reads CASRTPTSGSLSSTDTQYF. In DNA, the CDR3 is TGTGCCAGTAGAACCCCGACTAGCGGGAGCCTCTCTAGCACAGATACGCAGTATTTT. This chain joins TRBV19 and TRBJ2-3; 12 bases align to TRBD2. Germline V gene data show CDR1 as LNHDA and CDR2 as SQIVND (reference sequence). V lost 6 bases and J lost 0; bases outside the gene matches: 13. The length of the CDR3 is 19 residues.

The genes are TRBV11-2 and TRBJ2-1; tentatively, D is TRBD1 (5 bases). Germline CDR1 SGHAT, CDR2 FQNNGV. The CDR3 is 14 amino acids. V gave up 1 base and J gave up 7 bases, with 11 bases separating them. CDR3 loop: CASSLGGVLNEQFF. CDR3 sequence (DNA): TGTGCCAGCAGCTTAGGGGGCGTTCTGAATGAGCAGTTCTTC.

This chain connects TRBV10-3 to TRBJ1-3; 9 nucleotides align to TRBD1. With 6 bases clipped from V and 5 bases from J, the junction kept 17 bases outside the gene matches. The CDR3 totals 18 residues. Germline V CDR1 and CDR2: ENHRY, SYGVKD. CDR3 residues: CAIRDWTGDPDKRNTIYF. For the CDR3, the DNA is TGTGCCATCAGGGACTGGACAGGGGACCCCGACAAGAGAAACACCATATATTTT.

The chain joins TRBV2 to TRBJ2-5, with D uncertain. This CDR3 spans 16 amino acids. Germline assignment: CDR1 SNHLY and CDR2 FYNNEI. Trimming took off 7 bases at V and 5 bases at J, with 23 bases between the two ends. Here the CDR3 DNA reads TGTGCCAGCAAAGAATCGGGCCAGTTGGGAATTGAGACCCAGTACTTC. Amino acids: CASKESGQLGIETQYF.

The DNA for the CDR3 is TGTGCCAGCAGCCAAGAGGGGGGCCCGAACACTGAAGCTTTCTTT. It specifies CASSQEGGPNTEAFF. The chain couples TRBV4-2 to TRBJ1-1, with a possible D match to TRBD1 (6 bases). Germline CDR1 reads LGHNA; CDR2 reads YNFKEQ. Trimming shortened V by 0 bases and J by 1 base, and 9 bases separated the two germline ends. The CDR3 is 15 residues long.

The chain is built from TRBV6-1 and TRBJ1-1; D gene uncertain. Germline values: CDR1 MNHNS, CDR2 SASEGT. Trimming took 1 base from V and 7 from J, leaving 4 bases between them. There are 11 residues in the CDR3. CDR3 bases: TGTGCCAGCAGTGAAGTCATTGAAGCTTTCTTT. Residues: CASSEVIEAFF.

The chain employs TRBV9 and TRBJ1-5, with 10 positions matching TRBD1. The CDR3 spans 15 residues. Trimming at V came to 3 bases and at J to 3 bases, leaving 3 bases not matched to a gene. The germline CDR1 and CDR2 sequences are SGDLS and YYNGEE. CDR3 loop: CASSEGQGFNQPQHF. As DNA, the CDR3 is TGTGCCAGCAGCGAGGGACAGGGGTTCAATCAGCCCCAGCATTTT.

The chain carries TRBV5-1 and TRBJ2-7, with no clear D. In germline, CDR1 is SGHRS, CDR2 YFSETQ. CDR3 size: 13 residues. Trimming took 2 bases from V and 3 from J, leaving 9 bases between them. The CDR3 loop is CASSLTQFYEQYF. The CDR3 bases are TGCGCCAGCAGCTTAACACAGTTCTACGAGCAGTACTTC.

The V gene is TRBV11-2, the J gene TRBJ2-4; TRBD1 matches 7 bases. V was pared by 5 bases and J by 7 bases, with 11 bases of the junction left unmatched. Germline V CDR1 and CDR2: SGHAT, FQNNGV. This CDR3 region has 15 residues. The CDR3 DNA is TGTGCCAGCAGCGTGGTAACAGGGGCCTCGAACATTCAGTACTTC. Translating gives CASSVVTGASNIQYF.